Listed below are T cell receptor beta chains from one sample, sequenced in a study of blood T cell repertoires in COVID-19. Using immunoSEQ multiplex PCR, the repertoire was profiled, and TCRdb retains in-frame clones only, with some absent. The sample yields 60,000 or so clones, around nine tenths seen once. Sequenced: peripheral blood. The receptors shown here come from a woman aged 55-75 years with active COVID-19. CDR3s include the opening cysteine and the closing phenylalanine or tryptophan. The D gene is left open where the match is weak. Expanded clones are given a class, and other clones once, few, many or no size at all.

CASSQPTRGQQETQYF,TGTGCCAGCAGCCAACCTACCAGGGGGCAACAAGAGACCCAGTACTTC,.,TRBV14,TRBJ2-5,TRBD1
CASSSQGLLAGASTDTQYF,TGTGCCAGCAGCTCCCAGGGTTTGCTAGCGGGGGCGAGCACAGATACGCAGTATTTT,.,TRBV7-3,TRBJ2-3,TRBD2
CASSRARRDTEAFF,TGCGCCAGCAGCCGGGCCCGGAGGGACACTGAAGCTTTCTTT,.,TRBV5-1,TRBJ1-1,.
CASRTTGTGELFF,TGTGCCAGCAGAACGACGGGAACCGGGGAGCTGTTTTTT,.,TRBV2,TRBJ2-2,.
CASSQNIYEQYF,TGTGCCAGCAGCCAGAACATCTACGAGCAGTACTTC,many,TRBV3-1/TRBV3-2,TRBJ2-7,.
CATSSPGTGLEKLFF,TGTGCCACCAGCAGTCCCGGGACAGGACTTGAAAAACTGTTTTTT,once,TRBV15,TRBJ1-4,TRBD1
CASSLQGGTEAFF,TGTGCCAGCAGCTTACAGGGGGGCACTGAAGCTTTCTTT,once,TRBV6-2/TRBV6-3,TRBJ1-1,TRBD1
CASSPAASQAFGNTIYF,TGTGCCAGCAGCCCCGCCGCTTCACAGGCGTTTGGAAACACCATATATTTT,.,TRBV14,TRBJ1-3,.
CATSGGAPGELFF,TGTGCCACCAGCGGGGGGGCCCCCGGGGAGCTGTTTTTT,.,TRBV24-1,TRBJ2-2,TRBD2
CASSQIAGVSYEQYF,TGCGCCAGCAGCCAAATTGCGGGGGTGTCCTACGAGCAGTACTTC,.,TRBV4-3,TRBJ2-7,TRBD2
CASQGQGWTEAFF,TGTGCCAGTCAAGGACAGGGTTGGACTGAAGCTTTCTTT,.,TRBV19,TRBJ1-1,TRBD1
CASSSGAPRETQYF,TGTGCCAGCAGTTCAGGGGCACCCAGGGAGACCCAGTACTTC,.,TRBV7-9,TRBJ2-5,.
CASSPLTSGGSSYNEQFF,TGTGCCAGCTCACCACTCACTAGCGGGGGGAGCTCCTACAATGAGCAGTTCTTC,.,TRBV18,TRBJ2-1,TRBD2
CASSLDSGVETQYF,TGTGCCAGCAGCCTAGACAGTGGGGTGGAGACCCAGTACTTC,.,TRBV7-3,TRBJ2-5,.
CASSAGQPYEQYF,TGTGCCAGCAGCGCGGGACAGCCCTACGAGCAGTACTTC,.,TRBV14,TRBJ2-7,.
CASSLGLDNHYGYTF,TGCGCCAGCAGCCTCGGCCTCGACAACCACTATGGCTACACCTTC,.,TRBV4-1,TRBJ1-2,.
CAWSPVFSNQPQHF,TGTGCCTGGAGTCCGGTATTTAGCAATCAGCCCCAGCATTTT,.,TRBV30,TRBJ1-5,.
CASSLTSGATDTQYF,TGTGCCAGCAGCTTGACTAGCGGGGCGACAGATACGCAGTATTTT,few,TRBV9,TRBJ2-3,TRBD2
CASSHQAGAYTDTQYF,TGCGCCAGCAGCCATCAAGCGGGGGCTTACACAGATACGCAGTATTTT,.,TRBV4-1,TRBJ2-3,TRBD2
CASSRAKEKLFF,TGTGCCAGCAGCCGGGCCAAGGAAAAACTGTTTTTT,.,TRBV7-8,TRBJ1-4,.